This T cell receptor beta chain came from a study of blood T cell repertoires in COVID-19. Sequencing was performed with immunoSEQ multiplex PCR; in TCRdb, only in-frame clones are kept and a portion is missing. The sample records tens of thousands of clones, 80% to 90% being singletons. Sequencing input: peripheral blood. This receptor was obtained from a human donor in a cohort sampled during active COVID-19.

This CDR3 reads CASSSRQGSNQPQHF. In DNA, the CDR3 is TGTGCCAGCAGTTCCCGACAGGGGAGCAATCAGCCCCAGCATTTT. The V gene is TRBV6-5, the J gene TRBJ1-5; 8 bases line up with TRBD1. The CDR3 extends over 15 amino acids. CDR1 MNHEY and CDR2 SVGAGI come from the germline V gene. The ends lost 4 bases at V and 1 base at J; junction bases unmatched: 3.